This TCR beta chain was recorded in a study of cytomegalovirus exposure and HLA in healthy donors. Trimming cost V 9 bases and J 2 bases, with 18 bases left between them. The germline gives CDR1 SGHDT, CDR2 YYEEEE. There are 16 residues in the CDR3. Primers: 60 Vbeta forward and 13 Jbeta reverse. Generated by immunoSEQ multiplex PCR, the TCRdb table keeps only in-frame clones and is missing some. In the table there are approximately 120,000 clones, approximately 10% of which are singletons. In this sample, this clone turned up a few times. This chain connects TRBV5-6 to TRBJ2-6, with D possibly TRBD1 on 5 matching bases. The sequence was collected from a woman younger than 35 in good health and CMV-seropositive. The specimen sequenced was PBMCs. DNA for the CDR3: TGTGCCACCCTAAGGGGTCCCCCCCCTGGGGCCAACGTCCTGACTTTC. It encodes CATLRGPPPGANVLTF.